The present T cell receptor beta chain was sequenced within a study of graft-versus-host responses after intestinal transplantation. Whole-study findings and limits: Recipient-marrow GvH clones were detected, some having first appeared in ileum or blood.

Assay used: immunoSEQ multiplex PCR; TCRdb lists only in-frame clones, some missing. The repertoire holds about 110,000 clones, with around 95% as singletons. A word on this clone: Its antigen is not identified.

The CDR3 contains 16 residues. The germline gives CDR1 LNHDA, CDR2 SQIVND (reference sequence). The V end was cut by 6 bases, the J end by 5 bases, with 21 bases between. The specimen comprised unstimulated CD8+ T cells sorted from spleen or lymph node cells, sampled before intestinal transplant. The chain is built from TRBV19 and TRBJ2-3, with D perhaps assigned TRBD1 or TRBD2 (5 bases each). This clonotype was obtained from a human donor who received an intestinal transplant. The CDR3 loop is CASSAYPGTPLDTQYF. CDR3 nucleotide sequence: TGTGCCAGTAGCGCCTATCCTGGGACGCCCCTAGATACGCAGTATTTT.